Included here is one TCR beta chain sequence, with context. As yet, its antigen is unknown. Germline V gives CDR1 SNHLY, CDR2 FYNNEI. The CDR3 covers 14 residues. Trimming shortened V by 8 bases and J by 0 bases, and 12 bases separated the two germline ends. This sample is part of a study of T cell repertoires in ileal Crohn's disease. General study results and limits: Compared with CD4 T cells, sorted CD8 cells carried more expanded clones. Every patient over 26.8% clonality showed endoscopic recurrence.

Only in-frame clones appear in the TCRdb table, and some are missing; sequencing was by immunoSEQ multiplex PCR. The sample carries 15,000 to 20,000 clones, around two thirds recorded once. Patients were adults with ileal or ileocolonic Crohn's disease needing resection. This chain connects TRBV2 to TRBJ2-3; D ambiguous. This receptor was identified in an adult with Crohn's disease. Sequences were obtained from ileal tissue. CDR3 amino acids: CASREEISTDTQYF. The CDR3, as DNA: TGTGCCAGCCGAGAGGAGATTAGCACAGATACGCAGTATTTT.